Below are 18 T cell receptor beta chains sequenced from a single sample in a study of blood T cell repertoires in COVID-19. TCRdb's copy holds only in-frame clones and misses some; the assay was immunoSEQ multiplex PCR. The sample includes around 140,000 clones, over 65% of them seen just once. Specimen: peripheral blood. The receptors were sampled from a man in his fifties with acute or convalescent COVID-19.

The chain links TRBV5-4 to TRBJ2-3, with TRBD2 matching 8 bases. Per the germline V gene, CDR1 is SGHNT and CDR2 is YYREEE (reference sequence). With 4 bases clipped from V and 4 bases from J, the junction kept 2 bases outside the gene matches. The length of the CDR3 is 13 residues. CDR3 loop: CASSTSGSDTQYF. Here the CDR3 DNA reads TGTGCCAGCAGCACTAGCGGTTCAGATACGCAGTATTTT.

The rearrangement joins TRBV19 to TRBJ1-1, with a tentative D call TRBD1 (5 bases). The germline V gene encodes CDR1 LNHDA and CDR2 SQIVND (reference sequence). Trimming stripped 5 bases from V and 0 bases from J, with 13 bases between. This CDR3 region has 15 residues. CDR3 DNA: TGTGCCAGTAGTTACCTTCAGGGCTTGAACACTGAAGCTTTCTTT. Its translation is CASSYLQGLNTEAFF.

The V gene is TRBV4-2, the J gene TRBJ2-5, with 15 bases lining up with TRBD2. CDR1 is LGHNA and CDR2 is YNFKEQ in the germline V gene. CDR3 length: 21 residues. J lost 3 bases, V lost 0 bases, and 14 bases had no gene match. The CDR3 DNA follows: TGTGCCAGCAGCCAAGATAGGACTAGCGGGGGGGCCGCCGTCTCCAAAGAGACCCAGTACTTC. Its protein product is CASSQDRTSGGAAVSKETQYF.

This chain links TRBV5-1 with TRBJ1-1, with a possible D match to TRBD1 (5 bases). The CDR3 length is 14 residues. The germline V and J ends were trimmed by 2 bases and 3 bases, with 11 bases remaining between them. Germline-derived CDR1 and CDR2 are SGHRS and YFSETQ. CDR3 nucleotides: TGCGCCAGCAGCTTAGAAGACAGATACACTGAAGCTTTCTTT. Amino acid sequence: CASSLEDRYTEAFF. Full variable domain (rest looked up from reference TRBV5-1 and TRBJ1-1): KAGVTQTPRYLIKTRGQQVTLSCSPISGHRSVSWYQQTPGQGLQFLFEYFSETQRNKGNFPGRFSGRQFSNSRSEMNVSTLELGDSALYLCASSLEDRYTEAFFGQGTRLTVV.

This clone showed up just a few times. CDR3 amino acids: CSVKRGAADTQYF. DNA of the CDR3: TGCAGCGTTAAACGGGGGGCCGCAGATACGCAGTATTTT. The chain employs TRBV29-1 and TRBJ2-3; a possible D gene is TRBD2 (7 bases). CDR3 length equals 13 residues. From germline, CDR1 is SQVTM and CDR2 ANQGSEA. V was clipped by 5 bases and J by 4 bases, with 13 bases between them.

The rearrangement joins TRBV24-1 to TRBJ2-7, with 9 bases identical to TRBD1. CDR3 length: 15 residues. The J segment lost 3 bases and the V segment lost 7 bases, leaving 9 bases of the junction unmatched. Germline V CDR1 and CDR2: KGHDR, SFDVKD. The DNA for the CDR3 is TGTGCCACCAGGGAGGACAGGGGCTATTGCTACGAGCAGTACTTC. This translates into CATREDRGYCYEQYF.

This clone has only one observation. This chain connects TRBV9 to TRBJ1-3; 7 bases align to TRBD1. Trimming took 3 bases from V and 8 from J; bases not matched to a gene: 8. Per germline, CDR1 SGDLS and CDR2 YYNGEE. The CDR3 consists of 14 residues. The CDR3 DNA reads as TGTGCCAGCAGCGAGCGATACAGGGGAGACACCATATATTTT. Its translation: CASSERYRGDTIYF. The whole variable domain, filled in from reference TRBV9 and TRBJ1-3, reads DSGVTQTPKHLITATGQRVTLRCSPRSGDLSVYWYQQSLDQGLQFLIQYYNGEERAKGNILERFSAQQFPDLHSELNLSSLELGDSALYFCASSERYRGDTIYFGEGSWLTVV.

The chain recombines TRBV5-4 with TRBJ1-2; 8 bases line up with TRBD1. The CDR3 has 13 amino acids. From germline, CDR1 is SGHNT and CDR2 YYREEE (reference sequence). The V gene end was trimmed by 5 bases and the J gene end by 4 bases; junction bases not matched to a gene: 4. The CDR3 nucleotides read TGTGCCAGCAGAAAACAGGGGGGCTATGGCTACACCTTC. Protein: CASRKQGGYGYTF.

The chain recombines TRBV4-1 with TRBJ1-4; 10 bases align to TRBD1. CDR3 length: 18 residues. Germline assignment: CDR1 MGHRA and CDR2 YSYEKL. Losses at the gene ends were 4 bases for V and 2 bases for J; bases not matched to a gene: 10. CDR3 nucleotides: TGCGCCAGCAGCCTAGAACCCGGGACAGGGGACACTAATGAAAAACTGTTTTTT. It translates to CASSLEPGTGDTNEKLFF.

The DNA for the CDR3 is TGTGCCAGTAGTTCGTCCCGGGACAGGGGGCGAAGAAACACCATATATTTT. Its protein is CASSSSRDRGRRNTIYF. The V gene is TRBV19, the J gene TRBJ1-3; 12 nucleotides match TRBD1. The V and J ends lost 5 bases and 5 bases, in that order; junction bases with no gene match: 10. Germline V gene lookup returns CDR1 LNHDA and CDR2 SQIVND (reference sequence). The CDR3 is 17 residues long.

The chain joins TRBV5-1 to TRBJ1-1; D not certain. CDR1 is SGHRS and CDR2 is YFSETQ in the germline V gene. V was clipped by 0 bases and J by 5 bases, with 8 bases between them. The CDR3 is made up of 13 amino acids. The chain's CDR3 is CASSLDPKTEAFF. DNA for the CDR3: TGCGCCAGCAGCTTGGACCCTAAAACTGAAGCTTTCTTT. Looking up the rest from reference TRBV5-1 and TRBJ1-1 gives the full variable domain: KAGVTQTPRYLIKTRGQQVTLSCSPISGHRSVSWYQQTPGQGLQFLFEYFSETQRNKGNFPGRFSGRQFSNSRSEMNVSTLELGDSALYLCASSLDPKTEAFFGQGTRLTVV.

The chain couples TRBV9 to TRBJ2-3, with D possibly being TRBD2 (5 bases). Germline assignment: CDR1 SGDLS and CDR2 YYNGEE. This CDR3 spans 14 amino acids. Trimming removed 2 bases at V and 12 bases at J, with 19 bases between. The CDR3 DNA reads as TGTGCCAGCAGCGTCCTAGGCTCGTTACGGGGACAGTATTTT. Its translation: CASSVLGSLRGQYF.

The chain has TRBV11-2 and TRBJ1-1, with D hard to call. Trimming took 4 bases from V and 3 from J, leaving 15 bases between them. Germline values: CDR1 SGHAT, CDR2 FQNNGV. CDR3 length: 15 amino acids. CDR3 sequence reads: CASSSSGGYYTEAFF. The CDR3 coding sequence is TGTGCCAGCAGCTCCTCGGGAGGTTACTACACTGAAGCTTTCTTT.

The chain links TRBV18 to TRBJ1-1; TRBD1 matches at 10 bases. This CDR3 is 16 amino acids long. The ends lost 6 bases at V and 5 bases at J; junction bases unmatched: 12. Germline V lookup: CDR1 KGHSH, CDR2 LQKENI. The CDR3 DNA sequence: TGTGCCAGCTCCGACAGTACTCCGGGACAGGGGACTGAAGCTTTCTTT. Its translation is CASSDSTPGQGTEAFF.

The chain carries TRBV10-3 and TRBJ1-1; 9 bases line up with TRBD1. The CDR3 runs to 15 residues. CDR1 is ENHRY and CDR2 is SYGVKD in the germline V gene. With V trimmed by 11 bases and J by 6 bases, 16 bases remained unmatched. CDR3 nucleotide sequence: TGTGCCGTAAGGGGGTCCGGGACAGGGTCGTCTGAAGCTTTCTTT. This encodes CAVRGSGTGSSEAFF.

J is TRBJ2-5 and V is TRBV14; TRBD2 matches at 7 bases. V shed 0 bases, J shed 5 bases, and the junction held 9 bases outside the gene matches. Per the germline V gene, CDR1 is SGHDN and CDR2 is FVKESK. The length of the CDR3 is 16 residues. The CDR3 sequence: CASSQDPGRAFETQYF. In DNA form, the CDR3 reads TGTGCCAGCAGCCAAGATCCGGGGAGGGCCTTTGAGACCCAGTACTTC.

The V gene is TRBV5-4, the J gene TRBJ1-1; D ambiguous. The V gene lost 5 bases and the J gene lost 0 bases, with 14 bases spanning the gap. Germline-derived CDR1 and CDR2 are SGHNT and YYREEE (reference sequence). There are 15 residues in the CDR3. CDR3 amino acids: CASSKALDLNTEAFF. As DNA, the CDR3 is TGTGCCAGCAGTAAGGCTCTCGACTTGAACACTGAAGCTTTCTTT.

This chain connects TRBV19 to TRBJ1-1; weak D call: TRBD1 (5 bases). CDR3 length: 13 residues. Germline CDR1 and CDR2: LNHDA and SQIVND (reference sequence). V dropped 1 base and J dropped 6 bases, with 9 bases sitting between them. CDR3 nucleotides: TGTGCCAGTAGTATAGGGGGGGTTGCTGAAGCTTTCTTT. This codes for CASSIGGVAEAFF.